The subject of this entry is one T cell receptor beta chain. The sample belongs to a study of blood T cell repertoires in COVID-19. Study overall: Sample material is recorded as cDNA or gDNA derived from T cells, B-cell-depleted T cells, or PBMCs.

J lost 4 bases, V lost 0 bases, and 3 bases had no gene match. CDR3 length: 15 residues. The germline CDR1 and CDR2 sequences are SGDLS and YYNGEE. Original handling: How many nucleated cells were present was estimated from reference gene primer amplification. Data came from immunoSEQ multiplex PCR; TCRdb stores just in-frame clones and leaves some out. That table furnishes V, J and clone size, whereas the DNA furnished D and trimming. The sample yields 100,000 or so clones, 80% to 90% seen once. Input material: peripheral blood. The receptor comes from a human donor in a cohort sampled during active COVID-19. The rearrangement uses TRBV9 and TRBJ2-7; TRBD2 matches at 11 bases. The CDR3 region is CASSVGTSGSYEQYF. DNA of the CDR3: TGTGCCAGCAGCGTAGGTACTAGCGGGAGTTACGAGCAGTACTTC.